This is a list of T cell receptor beta chains from one sample in a study of graft-versus-host responses after intestinal transplantation. Sequenced by immunoSEQ multiplex PCR; TCRdb stores in-frame clones only, minus some. This table has about 77,000 clones, around 92% appearing once. Specimen: PBMCs, collected 98 days after intestinal transplantation. The receptors originated from a human patient who received an intestinal transplant, so some T cells may come from the graft donor. Each CDR3 is given with its conserved first and last residue. A D gene is named only where the DNA matches it firmly. Only some rows state a clone size, as once, few, many or a class for expanded clones.

D gene	clone size	V gene	J gene	CDR3 protein	CDR3 DNA
.	.	TRBV7-6	TRBJ1-4	CASSPEGSDEKLFF	TGTGCCAGCAGCCCCGAGGGGAGCGACGAAAAACTGTTTTTT
.	.	TRBV4-2	TRBJ2-3	CASSLILTDTQYF	TGTGCCAGCAGCCTGATCCTGACAGATACGCAGTATTTT
.	.	TRBV7-3	TRBJ2-1	CASSPGNINEQFF	TGTGCCAGCAGCCCCGGGAATATCAATGAGCAGTTCTTC
.	.	TRBV5-1	TRBJ2-1	CASSYRGGYNEQFF	TGCGCCAGCAGCTACAGGGGGGGTTACAATGAGCAGTTCTTC
.	.	TRBV27	TRBJ2-2	CASSLRGGDTGELFF	TGTGCCAGCAGTCTCAGGGGGGGAGACACCGGGGAGCTGTTTTTT
TRBD1	once	TRBV2	TRBJ2-7	CASSDGQGINEQYF	TGTGCCAGCAGTGATGGACAGGGTATCAACGAGCAGTACTTC
.	.	TRBV4-2	TRBJ2-3	CASSLAEGSASTDTQYF	TGTGCCAGCAGCCTTGCGGAGGGTAGCGCGAGCACAGATACGCAGTATTTT
.	.	TRBV11-2	TRBJ2-5	CASSAQETQYF	TGTGCCAGCAGCGCCCAAGAGACCCAGTACTTC
.	.	TRBV5-1	TRBJ1-2	CASSSRTDQEGYTF	TGCGCCAGCAGCTCTCGGACAGACCAGGAGGGCTACACCTTC
.	.	TRBV10-1	TRBJ1-1	CASSSTGNTEAFF	TGCGCCAGCAGTTCGACAGGAAACACTGAAGCTTTCTTT
.	.	TRBV15	TRBJ1-2	CATSITSGVPNYGYTF	TGTGCCACCAGCATCACTAGCGGGGTCCCTAACTATGGCTACACCTTC
.	.	TRBV6-5	TRBJ1-5	CATNPRTGNQPQHF	TGTGCCACCAACCCGAGGACAGGCAATCAGCCCCAGCATTTT
.	.	TRBV6-1	TRBJ1-2	CASTAEGGYTF	TGTGCCAGCACTGCCGAGGGCGGCTACACCTTC
.	.	TRBV28	TRBJ2-7	CASSLHSGTDSYEQYF	TGTGCCAGCAGTCTTCATTCCGGGACGGATTCCTACGAGCAGTACTTC
TRBD1	.	TRBV7-9	TRBJ1-2	CASSSGGDGYTF	TGTGCCAGCAGCTCAGGGGGCGATGGCTACACCTTC
.	.	TRBV5-4	TRBJ1-2	CASSLDGSANYGYTF	TGTGCCAGCAGCCTGGATGGCAGCGCTAACTATGGCTACACCTTC
TRBD2	.	TRBV4-1	TRBJ2-3	CASSQGLAGGGTQYF	TGCGCCAGCAGCCAAGGACTAGCGGGAGGGGGCACGCAGTATTTT